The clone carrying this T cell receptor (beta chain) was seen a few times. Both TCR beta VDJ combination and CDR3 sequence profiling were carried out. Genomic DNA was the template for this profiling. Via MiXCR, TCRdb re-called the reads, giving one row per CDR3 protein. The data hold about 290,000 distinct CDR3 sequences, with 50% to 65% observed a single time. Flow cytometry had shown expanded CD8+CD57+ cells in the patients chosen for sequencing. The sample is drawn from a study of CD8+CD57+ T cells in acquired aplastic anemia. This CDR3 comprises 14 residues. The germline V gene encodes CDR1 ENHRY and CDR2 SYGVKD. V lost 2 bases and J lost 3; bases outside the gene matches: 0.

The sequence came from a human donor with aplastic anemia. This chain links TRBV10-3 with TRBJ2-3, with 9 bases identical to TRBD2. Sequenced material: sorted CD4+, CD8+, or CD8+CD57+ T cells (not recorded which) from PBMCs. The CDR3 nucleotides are TGTGCCATCAGTGAGACTAGCGGGACAGATACGCAGTATTTT. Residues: CAISETSGTDTQYF.